Below, 30 T cell receptor beta chains from the same sample are listed, as sequenced in a study of vaccination and CD4 T cells after COVID-19. Each CDR3 protein is one row after TCRdb ran MiXCR on the PCR reads. Here the sample spans 35,000 to 45,000 distinct CDR3 sequences, more than 30% being singletons. Regarding time point: late sampling 161 to 241 days after vaccination in a few convalescent patients. Material: CD4+ T cells from blood, obtained about 7 months after SARS-CoV-2 vaccination. These receptors were taken from a human donor who had recovered from COVID-19.

The chain uses TRBV7-9 and TRBJ2-5; 8 bases match TRBD1. Looked up from germline, CDR1 is SEHNR and CDR2 is FQNEAQ (reference sequence). V lost 2 bases to trimming and J lost 1 base; unmatched junction nucleotides: 3. This CDR3 contains 15 residues. The DNA for the CDR3 is TGTGCCAGCAGCTTACGGACAGGGTCCCAAGAGACCCAGTACTTC. Translating it yields CASSLRTGSQETQYF.

V usage is TRBV28 and J usage is TRBJ1-2; the match to TRBD1 covers 7 bases. Trimming removed 3 bases from V and 3 bases from J; junction bases left unmatched: 16. The CDR3 is 18 amino acids. Germline-derived CDR1 and CDR2 are MDHEN and SYDVKM. Here the CDR3 reads CASSFYLTGGGAYYGYTF. The DNA for the CDR3 is TGTGCCAGCAGTTTTTACCTGACGGGAGGGGGCGCCTACTATGGCTACACCTTC.

The J gene is TRBJ2-1, the V gene TRBV20-1; 10 bases fit TRBD2. With V trimmed by 0 bases and J by 1 base, 3 bases remained unmatched. The CDR3 length is 16 residues. Per germline, CDR1 DFQATT and CDR2 SNEGSKA (reference sequence). CDR3 nucleotides: TGCAGTGCTAGAGAGCCAGCGGGAGGGTCCTACAATGAGCAGTTCTTC. Protein product: CSAREPAGGSYNEQFF.

This clonotype was counted between two and nine times. The CDR3 here is CASSYRPSGEYEQYF. The CDR3, as DNA: TGTGCCAGCAGCTACCGACCTTCAGGGGAATACGAGCAGTACTTC. The chain uses TRBV7-9 and TRBJ2-7; the D gene is possibly TRBD1 (6 bases). CDR3 length: 15 residues. CDR1 is SEHNR and CDR2 is FQNEAQ in the germline V gene (reference sequence). Trimming shortened V by 4 bases and J by 4 bases, and 17 bases separated the two germline ends.

The sample holds one count of this clonotype. V usage is TRBV20-1 and J usage is TRBJ2-2; 10 nucleotides line up with TRBD2. V was clipped by 5 bases and J by 6 bases; unmatched bases: 9. CDR1 DFQATT and CDR2 SNEGSKA come from the germline V gene (reference sequence). The length of the CDR3 is 15 residues. The CDR3 bases are TGCAGTGCTGAATATAGCGGGAGGCACTCCGGGGAGCTGTTTTTT. Amino acid sequence: CSAEYSGRHSGELFF.

The chain links TRBV28 to TRBJ2-3; 11 bases fit TRBD2. Germline V gene sequence: CDR1 MDHEN, CDR2 SYDVKM. Trimming removed 4 bases from V and 6 bases from J; junction bases left unmatched: 12. The CDR3 is 17 residues long. CDR3 nucleotides: TGTGCCAGCAGTTCACCGGGACTAGCGGATCTGACGGATACGCAGTATTTT. Amino acids: CASSSPGLADLTDTQYF. Full variable domain (missing parts from reference TRBV28 and TRBJ2-3): DVKVTQSSRYLVKRTGEKVFLECVQDMDHENMFWYRQDPGLGLRLIYFSYDVKMKEKGDIPEGYSVSREKKERFSLILESASTNQTSMYLCASSSPGLADLTDTQYFGPGTRLTVL.

This rearrangement joins TRBV20-1 to TRBJ2-1; D gene ambiguous. The germline CDR1 and CDR2 sequences are DFQATT and SNEGSKA (reference sequence). V lost 4 bases and J lost 1, with 8 bases in between. The CDR3 totals 13 residues. The CDR3 DNA reads TGCAGTGCTAACCCTCCATCCTACAATGAGCAGTTCTTC. Translation: CSANPPSYNEQFF.

This chain links TRBV20-1 with TRBJ1-3, with no clear D. This CDR3 region has 13 residues. Deletions cut 3 bases from V and 4 bases from J, with 10 bases between. CDR1 is DFQATT, CDR2 SNEGSKA, per germline (reference sequence). CDR3 loop: CSASKREGNTIYF. The CDR3 region has the DNA TGCAGTGCTAGTAAGAGGGAGGGAAACACCATATATTTT.

The chain employs TRBV21-1 and TRBJ2-7; the table's D call of TRBD1 was not tested on the DNA. TRBV21-1 is a documented pseudogene. This CDR3 has 15 residues. The CDR3: CASSNGRVNPYEQYF. The CDR3 DNA is TGTGCCAGCAGCAACGGCAGGGTCAACCCCTACGAGCAGTACTTC.

The DNA of the CDR3 is TGTGCCAGCAATAGCGGGAGGAACGAGCAGTACTTC. Protein product: CASNSGRNEQYF. V usage is TRBV2 and J usage is TRBJ2-7, with TRBD2 matching over 10 bases. The CDR3 runs to 12 residues. V lost 7 bases, J lost 5 bases, and 2 bases stayed unmatched. Germline V CDR1 and CDR2: SNHLY, FYNNEI.

This chain joins TRBV28 and TRBJ2-5; 7 nucleotides align to TRBD2. Germline loops: CDR1 MDHEN, CDR2 SYDVKM. Germline trimming cut 2 bases from V and 12 bases from J; bases unmatched to any gene: 6. This CDR3 is built from 12 residues. CDR3 coding DNA: TGTGCCAGCAGTTTAGTGGGGGGGACTAAGTACTTC. Translation gives CASSLVGGTKYF.

V and J are TRBV24-1 and TRBJ1-5, with 8 bases matching TRBD1. This CDR3 has 14 residues. Trimming took 0 bases from V and 7 from J; bases not matched to a gene: 1. Germline CDR1 KGHDR, CDR2 SFDVKD. In nucleotides, the CDR3 is TGTGCCACCAGTGATTTGACAGGGGGACAGCCCCAGCATTTT. This encodes CATSDLTGGQPQHF.

The rearrangement links TRBV20-1 to TRBJ2-1; D tentatively reads TRBD1 or TRBD2 (5 bases each). CDR3 length equals 15 residues. Germline V gene sequence: CDR1 DFQATT, CDR2 SNEGSKA (reference sequence). V gave up 4 bases and J gave up 6 bases, with 19 bases separating them. CDR3 nucleotides: TGCAGTGCTAACGATGGCGGGCAGGGCCGCAATGAGCAGTTCTTC. Translating it yields CSANDGGQGRNEQFF.

In its sample, this clonotype was seen a few times. The V gene is TRBV7-8, the J gene TRBJ2-7; D perhaps matches TRBD2 (6 bases). This CDR3 contains 14 residues. Germline assignment: CDR1 SGHVS and CDR2 FQNEAQ. Trimming removed 1 base from V and 4 bases from J, with 11 bases in between. The CDR3 coding sequence is TGTGCCAGCAGCTTAGAGCGGGTCGGATACGAGCAGTACTTC. Translation: CASSLERVGYEQYF.

The chain uses TRBV29-1 and TRBJ2-7, with 14 bases identical to TRBD2. J lost 4 bases, V lost 6 bases, and 5 bases had no gene match. Germline assignment: CDR1 SQVTM and CDR2 ANQGSEA. This CDR3 is 14 amino acids long. CDR3 coding DNA: TGCAGCGTCGCCGGGACTAGCGGGAGTTACGAGCAGTACTTC. Translated: CSVAGTSGSYEQYF.

This clonotype was found a few times. The chain couples TRBV6-1 to TRBJ2-5; D is possibly TRBD1 or TRBD2 (5 bases each). Germline CDR1 MNHNS, CDR2 SASEGT. The CDR3 contains 13 residues. Between the trimmed V and J ends, which lost 11 bases and 1 base, there was a span of 14 bases. CDR3 sequence reads: CALSWGFQETQYF. CDR3 nucleotides: TGTGCCCTCTCGTGGGGGTTCCAAGAGACCCAGTACTTC.

This clonotype was recorded a few times. The chain joins TRBV7-9 to TRBJ2-1; 14 bases are a match to TRBD2. The CDR3 has 17 residues. Germline CDR1 and CDR2: SEHNR and FQNEAQ (reference sequence). Trimming took 5 bases from V and 0 from J; bases not matched to a gene: 3. The CDR3 sequence: CASSPGTSGSSYNEQFF. CDR3 bases: TGTGCCAGCAGCCCCGGGACTAGCGGGAGCTCCTACAATGAGCAGTTCTTC.

This chain uses TRBV20-1 with TRBJ1-1, with D unclear. In germline, CDR1 is DFQATT, CDR2 SNEGSKA (reference sequence). The V and J ends lost 0 bases and 1 base respectively, with 15 bases between them. The CDR3 covers 16 residues. The CDR3 region is CSARDLSRKTNTEAFF. CDR3 in DNA: TGCAGTGCTAGAGATCTATCTCGGAAAACGAACACTGAAGCTTTCTTT.

The rearrangement joins TRBV27 to TRBJ1-1; the match to TRBD1 covers 7 bases. CDR1 MNHEY and CDR2 SMNVEV come from the germline V gene (reference sequence). The V gene end was trimmed by 2 bases and the J gene end by 4 bases; junction bases not matched to a gene: 4. CDR3 length: 14 residues. This CDR3 is CASSLTGEGTEAFF. The CDR3 DNA reads as TGTGCCAGCAGTTTAACAGGGGAGGGCACTGAAGCTTTCTTT.

The chain carries TRBV7-9 and TRBJ1-5; 7 positions agree with TRBD1. CDR3 length: 18 residues. The germline V gene has CDR1 SEHNR and CDR2 FQNEAQ (reference sequence). Trimming took 0 bases from V and 6 from J; bases not matched to a gene: 14. CDR3 loop: CASSLAPGGGNWVQPQHF. In nucleotides, the CDR3 is TGTGCCAGCAGCTTAGCCCCAGGGGGGGGGAATTGGGTTCAGCCCCAGCATTTT.

This clonotype was observed a handful of times. This chain uses TRBV20-1 with TRBJ1-2, with unresolved D. CDR1 and CDR2 (germline): DFQATT, SNEGSKA (reference sequence). V was cut by 3 bases and J by 6 bases, with 17 bases left in between. This CDR3 region has 14 residues. CDR3 amino acids: CSASSIRTPNGYTF. CDR3 sequence (DNA): TGCAGTGCTAGCTCTATACGGACTCCCAATGGCTACACCTTC.

V usage is TRBV27 and J usage is TRBJ2-2, with D perhaps TRBD2 (6 bases). The CDR3 runs to 14 residues. Germline CDR1 is MNHEY and CDR2 is SMNVEV (reference sequence). Trimming left V 6 bases short and J 4 bases short, with 12 bases between. For the CDR3, the DNA is TGTGCCAGCAGGGCGGAGGGTGGCACCGGGGAGCTGTTTTTT. Its protein product is CASRAEGGTGELFF.

This sequence joins TRBV4-1 and TRBJ2-5; D is unresolved. The CDR3 extends over 14 amino acids. The germline V gene encodes CDR1 MGHRA and CDR2 YSYEKL. The ends were cut back, 0 bases at V and 3 bases at J, with 8 bases in the middle. CDR3 residues: CASSQEWNKETQYF. As DNA, the CDR3 is TGCGCCAGCAGCCAAGAATGGAACAAAGAGACCCAGTACTTC.

The J gene is TRBJ2-1, the V gene TRBV20-1; 13 bases match TRBD2. CDR1 is DFQATT and CDR2 is SNEGSKA in the germline V gene (reference sequence). The J segment lost 7 bases and the V segment lost 1 base, leaving 10 bases of the junction unmatched. The CDR3 length is 17 residues. The CDR3: CSARGDGGLAGLNEQFF. The CDR3 DNA sequence: TGCAGTGCTAGAGGCGACGGGGGACTAGCGGGATTAAATGAGCAGTTCTTC.

This clonotype has a count of ten or more. The chain has TRBV20-1 and TRBJ1-2; D unclear. The CDR3 is 12 amino acids. Between the trimmed V and J ends, which lost 3 bases and 6 bases, there was a span of 11 bases. Per germline, CDR1 DFQATT and CDR2 SNEGSKA (reference sequence). CDR3 loop: CSAREANDGYTF. The CDR3 DNA reads TGCAGTGCTAGGGAGGCCAACGATGGCTACACCTTC.

This clonotype is labeled medium-sized. J is TRBJ1-6 and V is TRBV27; perhaps TRBD1 as D (5 bases). The CDR3 runs 15 residues. Trimming cost V 6 bases and J 5 bases, with 14 bases left between them. Germline lookup yields CDR1 MNHEY and CDR2 SMNVEV (reference sequence). The CDR3 region has the DNA TGTGCCAGCAGAGCCGGGACGGGACATAATTCACCCCTCCACTTT. Translated, it gives CASRAGTGHNSPLHF.

V usage is TRBV24-1 and J usage is TRBJ2-3; unclear D gene. The CDR3 consists of 12 residues. The V and J ends lost 3 bases and 3 bases respectively, with 3 bases between them. Germline V gene data show CDR1 as KGHDR and CDR2 as SFDVKD. The CDR3 DNA follows: TGTGCCACCAGTGATACGACAGATACGCAGTATTTT. Its translation: CATSDTTDTQYF.

This chain connects TRBV20-1 to TRBJ2-5, with D hard to call. This CDR3 has 14 residues. Germline V CDR1 and CDR2: DFQATT, SNEGSKA (reference sequence). Trimming shortened V by 3 bases and J by 2 bases, and 13 bases separated the two germline ends. The chain's CDR3 is CSASYRGKQETQYF. The CDR3 region has the DNA TGCAGTGCTAGTTATCGCGGAAAACAAGAGACCCAGTACTTC.

This clonotype was picked up a small number of times. The V gene is TRBV27, the J gene TRBJ1-6, with D possibly being TRBD1 (6 bases). This CDR3 is 14 amino acids long. The germline V gene has CDR1 MNHEY and CDR2 SMNVEV (reference sequence). V gave up 4 bases and J gave up 10 bases, with 14 bases separating them. The CDR3 DNA sequence: TGTGCCAGCAGTTGGGGGACACTAGAATCACCCCTCCACTTT. Translated, it gives CASSWGTLESPLHF.

This sequence joins TRBV15 and TRBJ2-5; 7 bases match TRBD1. CDR1 LNHNV and CDR2 YYDKDF come from the germline V gene (reference sequence). This CDR3 is built from 15 residues. After removal of 3 bases from V and 5 bases from J, the junction contained 9 bases not matched to a gene. CDR3 protein: CATSSGKGGAETQYF. The DNA of the CDR3 is TGTGCCACCAGCAGTGGCAAAGGGGGCGCGGAGACCCAGTACTTC.